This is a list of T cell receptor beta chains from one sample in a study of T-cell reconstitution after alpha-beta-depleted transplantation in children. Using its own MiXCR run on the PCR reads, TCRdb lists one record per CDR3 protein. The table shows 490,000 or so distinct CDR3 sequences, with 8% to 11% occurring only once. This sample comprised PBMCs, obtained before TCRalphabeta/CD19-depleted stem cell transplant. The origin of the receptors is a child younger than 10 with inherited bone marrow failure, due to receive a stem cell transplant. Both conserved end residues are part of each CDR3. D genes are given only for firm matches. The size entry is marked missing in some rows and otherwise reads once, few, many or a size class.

CASSAPGPVSEQYF,TGTGCCAGCAGCGCGCCGGGCCCAGTCTCCGAGCAGTACTTC,many,.,TRBV9,TRBJ2-7
CAISEPSLIPPDSPETQYF,TGTGCCATCAGTGAACCCAGTCTGATCCCACCAGATTCTCCAGAGACCCAGTACTTC,many,.,TRBV10-3,TRBJ2-5
CSVDDTGGYTF,TGCAGCGTCGACGACACGGGTGGCTACACCTTC,many,.,TRBV29-1,TRBJ1-2
CASSTLFSGPNAEQFF,TGTGCCAGCAGTACCCTTTTTAGCGGGCCCAACGCGGAGCAGTTCTTC,many,TRBD2,TRBV6-1,TRBJ2-1
CASSYDGGTYEQYF,TGTGCCAGCAGTTACGATGGGGGAACCTACGAGCAGTACTTC,.,.,TRBV6-5,TRBJ2-7
CASSLEVFYNEAFF,TGTGCCAGCAGCTTAGAAGTTTTCTACAATGAAGCTTTCTTT,many,.,TRBV7-2,TRBJ1-1
CASSTGSSRGNTIYF,TGTGCCAGCAGTACAGGGAGTTCTCGTGGAAACACCATATATTTT,many,.,TRBV12-3/TRBV12-4,TRBJ1-3
CASSLDSNSPLHF,TGTGCCAGCAGCTTAGATTCCAATTCACCCCTCCACTTT,many,.,TRBV7-9,TRBJ1-6
CAISEPGAGYGYTF,TGTGCCATCAGTGAGCCGGGGGCTGGTTATGGCTACACCTTC,many,.,TRBV10-3,TRBJ1-2
CSAPRRTGANEKLFF,TGCAGTGCTCCCCGCCGGACAGGGGCGAATGAAAAACTGTTTTTT,.,TRBD1,TRBV20-1,TRBJ1-4
CASSLVTGGQETQYF,TGCGCCAGCAGCTTGGTAACAGGGGGACAAGAGACCCAGTACTTC,many,TRBD1,TRBV5-1,TRBJ2-5
CAWNFGPGELFF,TGTGCCTGGAACTTTGGGCCCGGGGAGCTGTTTTTT,many,.,TRBV30,TRBJ2-2
CASSLGWVSYNEQFF,TGTGCCAGCAGTCTAGGGTGGGTCTCCTACAATGAGCAGTTCTTC,many,.,TRBV12-3/TRBV12-4,TRBJ2-1
CASSFGADTQYF,TGTGCCAGCAGTTTTGGGGCAGATACGCAGTATTTT,many,.,TRBV12-3/TRBV12-4,TRBJ2-3
CSARATLSGPLTGELFF,TGCAGTGCTAGGGCTACTCTTTCGGGACCCTTAACCGGGGAGCTGTTTTTT,.,.,TRBV20-1,TRBJ2-2
CASSLNGPRNTGELFF,TGCGCCAGCAGCTTAAATGGGCCCAGGAACACCGGGGAGCTGTTTTTT,many,.,TRBV5-1,TRBJ2-2
CASRGDTSEQYF,TGCGCCAGCCGGGGGGATACTAGCGAGCAGTACTTC,.,TRBD2,TRBV5-1,TRBJ2-7
CASSESERGTTSTDTQYF,TGCGCCAGCAGTGAGTCCGAGCGGGGAACAACTAGCACAGATACGCAGTATTTT,many,TRBD2,TRBV10-1,TRBJ2-3
CASAEGLAKNIQYF,TGTGCCAGCGCAGAGGGGCTGGCCAAAAACATTCAGTACTTC,many,.,TRBV12-3/TRBV12-4,TRBJ2-4
CASSLVSGRIDEQFF,TGTGCCAGCAGCTTAGTGAGCGGGAGGATAGATGAGCAGTTCTTC,.,TRBD2,TRBV7-2,TRBJ2-1
CASSLWGDRGGYTF,TGTGCCAGCAGCTTATGGGGGGATAGGGGAGGCTACACCTTC,many,.,TRBV7-2,TRBJ1-2
CASSREASFSEQFF,TGTGCCAGCAGCCGGGAGGCTAGCTTCAGTGAGCAGTTCTTC,few,TRBD2,TRBV12-3/TRBV12-4,TRBJ2-1
CASSSGLAGAYNEQFF,TGCGCCAGCAGCTCTGGACTAGCGGGAGCCTACAATGAGCAGTTCTTC,many,TRBD2,TRBV7-9,TRBJ2-1
CAREKGTGAAYGYTF,TGTGCCAGGGAGAAAGGGACAGGGGCCGCCTATGGCTACACCTTC,many,TRBD1,TRBV2,TRBJ1-2
CASSPLGTGTRDTQYF,TGTGCCAGCTCACCACTAGGGACAGGAACGCGAGATACGCAGTATTTT,many,TRBD1,TRBV18,TRBJ2-3
CASSLTRLADAYEQYF,TGTGCCAGCAGCCTTACAAGACTAGCGGATGCCTACGAGCAGTACTTC,many,TRBD2,TRBV27,TRBJ2-7
CSVEDNTADTQYF,TGCAGCGTTGAAGATAACACAGCCGATACGCAGTATTTT,many,.,TRBV29-1,TRBJ2-3
CSAHNRVGNQPQHF,TGCAGTGCTCATAACAGGGTGGGCAATCAGCCCCAGCATTTT,many,.,TRBV20-1,TRBJ1-5
CASSETTHEQYF,TGTGCCAGCAGTGAAACGACTCACGAGCAGTACTTC,few,.,TRBV28,TRBJ2-7
CSARGGTNTGELFF,TGCAGTGCTAGAGGCGGGACCAACACCGGGGAGCTGTTTTTT,many,.,TRBV20-1,TRBJ2-2
CASGVLAGPARDEQFF,TGTGCCAGCGGGGTTCTAGCGGGCCCCGCGCGGGATGAGCAGTTCTTC,many,TRBD2,TRBV12-3/TRBV12-4,TRBJ2-1
CASSFWTGNNEQFF,TGTGCCAGCAGTTTTTGGACAGGGAACAATGAGCAGTTCTTC,many,TRBD1,TRBV28,TRBJ2-1
CASSLRTYGYTF,TGTGCCAGCAGTTTACGGACATATGGCTACACCTTC,few,.,TRBV28,TRBJ1-2
CASRLGVREQFF,TGTGCCAGCCGACTGGGAGTGAGGGAGCAGTTCTTC,.,.,TRBV7-9,TRBJ2-1
CASSYSPGRGNTEAFF,TGTGCCAGCAGTTACTCCCCCGGGCGGGGGAACACTGAAGCTTTCTTT,many,.,TRBV6-5,TRBJ1-1
CSASRGSYNSPLHF,TGCAGTGCTTCCCGGGGGTCCTATAATTCACCCCTCCACTTT,many,.,TRBV20-1,TRBJ1-6
CASSLWAPTPDTQYF,TGTGCCAGCAGCTTATGGGCCCCAACACCAGATACGCAGTATTTT,many,.,TRBV11-2,TRBJ2-3
CASSYTTNTGELFF,TGTGCCAGCAGTTACACGACGAACACCGGGGAGCTGTTTTTT,many,.,TRBV6-5,TRBJ2-2
CASSLIKGEAGSYNEQFF,TGTGCCAGCAGCCTTATTAAAGGCGAGGCGGGGTCCTACAATGAGCAGTTCTTC,.,.,TRBV4-2,TRBJ2-1
CSVGGMEGDTEAFF,TGCAGCGTTGGGGGGATGGAGGGTGACACTGAAGCTTTCTTT,many,.,TRBV29-1,TRBJ1-1
CASSQDPGGTYEQYF,TGCGCCAGCAGCCAAGATCCGGGCGGTACCTACGAGCAGTACTTC,.,.,TRBV4-1,TRBJ2-7
CASSPDREALGEQYF,TGTGCCAGCAGCCCGGACAGGGAAGCCCTAGGCGAGCAGTACTTC,many,TRBD1,TRBV7-7,TRBJ2-7
CASSYPGFTGELFF,TGTGCCAGCAGTTACCCCGGGTTTACCGGGGAGCTGTTTTTT,many,.,TRBV6-5,TRBJ2-2
CSGTPSYNEQFF,TGCAGTGGGACTCCCTCCTACAATGAGCAGTTCTTC,.,.,TRBV20-1,TRBJ2-1
CASSLGPPSGRSGANVLTF,TGTGCCAGCAGCTTAGGCCCTCCTAGCGGGAGGTCTGGGGCCAACGTCCTGACTTTC,.,TRBD2,TRBV11-2,TRBJ2-6
CASSLGARTAYSPLHF,TGTGCCAGTAGTCTTGGGGCGAGGACCGCCTATTCACCCCTCCACTTT,many,.,TRBV19,TRBJ1-6
CASSQDWGHKANEQYF,TGCGCCAGCAGCCAAGATTGGGGGCACAAAGCCAACGAGCAGTACTTC,many,.,TRBV4-1,TRBJ2-7
CASSPSRARFGNTIYF,TGTGCCAGCTCACCGTCCAGGGCGCGTTTTGGAAACACCATATATTTT,few,.,TRBV18,TRBJ1-3
CSARDIAFTSGSVDEQYF,TGCAGTGCTAGAGATATCGCTTTTACTAGCGGGAGTGTCGACGAGCAGTACTTC,many,TRBD2,TRBV20-1,TRBJ2-7
CSASPPTSRYEQYF,TGCAGTGCTAGCCCCCCGACTAGCCGATACGAGCAGTACTTC,.,TRBD2,TRBV20-1,TRBJ2-7
CASSYSGLAGADTQYF,TGTGCCAGCAGCTACTCGGGACTAGCGGGAGCAGATACGCAGTATTTT,.,TRBD2,TRBV13,TRBJ2-3
CASSNLFTSGRGNEQFF,TGTGCCAGCAGCAACTTATTCACTAGCGGGAGGGGCAATGAGCAGTTCTTC,many,TRBD2,TRBV28,TRBJ2-1
CASLRGSSYEQYF,TGTGCCAGCCTCCGCGGGAGCTCCTACGAGCAGTACTTC,many,TRBD2,TRBV6-6,TRBJ2-7
CASSYLGPYNEQFF,TGTGCCAGCAGTTACCTAGGACCCTACAATGAGCAGTTCTTC,.,.,TRBV6-2/TRBV6-3,TRBJ2-1
CASGPDRGEEQYF,TGTGCTAGTGGCCCGGACAGGGGGGAGGAGCAGTACTTC,few,TRBD1,TRBV12-5,TRBJ2-7